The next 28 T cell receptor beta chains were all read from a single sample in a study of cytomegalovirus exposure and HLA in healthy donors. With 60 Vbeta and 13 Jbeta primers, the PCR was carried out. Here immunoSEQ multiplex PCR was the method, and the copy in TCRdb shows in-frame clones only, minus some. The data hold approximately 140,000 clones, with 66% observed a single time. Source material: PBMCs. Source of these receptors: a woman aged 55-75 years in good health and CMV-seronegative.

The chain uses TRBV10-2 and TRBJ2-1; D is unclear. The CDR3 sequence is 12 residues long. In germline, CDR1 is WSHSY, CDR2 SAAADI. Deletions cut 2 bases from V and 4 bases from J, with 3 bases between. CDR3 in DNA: TGCGCCAGCAGTGAGCCATACAATGAGCAGTTCTTC. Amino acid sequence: CASSEPYNEQFF.

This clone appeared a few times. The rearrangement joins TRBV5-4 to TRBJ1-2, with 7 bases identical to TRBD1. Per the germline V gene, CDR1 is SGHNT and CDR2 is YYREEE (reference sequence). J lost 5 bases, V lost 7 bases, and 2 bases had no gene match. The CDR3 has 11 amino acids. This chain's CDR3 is CASGDRYGYTF. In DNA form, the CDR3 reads TGTGCCAGCGGGGACAGATATGGCTACACCTTC. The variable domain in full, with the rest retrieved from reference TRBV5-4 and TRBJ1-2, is ETGVTQSPTHLIKTRGQQVTLRCSSQSGHNTVSWYQQALGQGPQFIFQYYREEENGRGNFPPRFSGLQFPNYSSELNVNALELDDSALYLCASGDRYGYTFGSGTRLTVV.

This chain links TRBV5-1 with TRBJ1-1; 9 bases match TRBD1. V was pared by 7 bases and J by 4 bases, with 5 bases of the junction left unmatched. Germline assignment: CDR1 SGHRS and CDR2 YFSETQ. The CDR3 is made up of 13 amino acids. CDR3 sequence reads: CASESTGGTEAFF. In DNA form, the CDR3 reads TGCGCCAGCGAATCGACAGGGGGCACTGAAGCTTTCTTT.

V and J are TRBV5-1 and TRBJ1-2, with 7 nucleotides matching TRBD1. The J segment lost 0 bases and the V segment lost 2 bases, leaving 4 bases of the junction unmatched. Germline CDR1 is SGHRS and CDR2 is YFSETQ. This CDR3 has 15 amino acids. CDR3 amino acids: CASSFGQATNYGYTF. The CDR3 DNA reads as TGCGCCAGCAGCTTTGGACAGGCGACTAACTATGGCTACACCTTC.

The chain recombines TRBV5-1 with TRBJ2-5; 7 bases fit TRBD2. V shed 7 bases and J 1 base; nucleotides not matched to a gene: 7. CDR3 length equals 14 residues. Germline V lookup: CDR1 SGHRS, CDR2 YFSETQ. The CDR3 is CASALGGIQETQYF. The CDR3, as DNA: TGCGCCAGCGCATTGGGGGGGATCCAAGAGACCCAGTACTTC.

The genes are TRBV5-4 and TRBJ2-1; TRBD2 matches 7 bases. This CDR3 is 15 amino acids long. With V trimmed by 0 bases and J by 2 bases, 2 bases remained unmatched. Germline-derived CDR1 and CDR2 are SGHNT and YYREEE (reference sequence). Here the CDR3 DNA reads TGTGCCAGCAGCTTGGAGGCGGGGGCCTACAATGAGCAGTTCTTC. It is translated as CASSLEAGAYNEQFF.

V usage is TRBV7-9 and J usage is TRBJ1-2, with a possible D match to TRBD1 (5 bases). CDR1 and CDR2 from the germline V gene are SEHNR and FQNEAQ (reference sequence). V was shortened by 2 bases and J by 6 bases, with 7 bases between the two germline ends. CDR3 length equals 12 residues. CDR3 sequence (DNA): TGTGCCAGCAGCTTACAGGGCGATGGCTACACCTTC. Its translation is CASSLQGDGYTF.

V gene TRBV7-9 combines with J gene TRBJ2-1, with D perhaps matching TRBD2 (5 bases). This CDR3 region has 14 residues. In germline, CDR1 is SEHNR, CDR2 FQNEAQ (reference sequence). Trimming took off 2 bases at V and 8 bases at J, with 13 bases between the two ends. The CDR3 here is CASSLLARRDEQFF. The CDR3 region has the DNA TGTGCCAGCAGCTTATTAGCGAGGCGCGATGAGCAGTTCTTC.

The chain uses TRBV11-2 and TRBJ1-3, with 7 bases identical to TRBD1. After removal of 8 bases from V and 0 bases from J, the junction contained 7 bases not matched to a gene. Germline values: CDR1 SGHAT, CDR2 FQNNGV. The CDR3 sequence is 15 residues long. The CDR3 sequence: CASGPGQRSGNTIYF. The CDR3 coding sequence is TGTGCCAGCGGACCGGGACAGCGCTCTGGAAACACCATATATTTT.

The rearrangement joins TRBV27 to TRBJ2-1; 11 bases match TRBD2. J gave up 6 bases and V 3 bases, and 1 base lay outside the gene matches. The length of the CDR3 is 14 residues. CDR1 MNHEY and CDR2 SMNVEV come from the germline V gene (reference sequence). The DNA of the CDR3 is TGTGCCAGCAGTTTTCTAGCGGGAGGCAATGAGCAGTTCTTC. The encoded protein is CASSFLAGGNEQFF.

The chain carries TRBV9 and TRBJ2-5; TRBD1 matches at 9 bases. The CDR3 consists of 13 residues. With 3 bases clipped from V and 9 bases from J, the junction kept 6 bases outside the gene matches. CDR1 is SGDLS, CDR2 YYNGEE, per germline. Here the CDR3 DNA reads TGTGCCAGCAGCGCCCGACAGGGGGGTCCCCAGTACTTC. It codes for CASSARQGGPQYF.

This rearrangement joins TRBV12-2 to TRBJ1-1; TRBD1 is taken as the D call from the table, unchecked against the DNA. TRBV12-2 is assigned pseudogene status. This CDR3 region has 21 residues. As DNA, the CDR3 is TGTGCAAGTCGCTTACACGTCCCCTCGAGGACAGGGAAATACATGAACACTGAAGCTTTCTTT. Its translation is CASRLHVPSRTGKYMNTEAFF.

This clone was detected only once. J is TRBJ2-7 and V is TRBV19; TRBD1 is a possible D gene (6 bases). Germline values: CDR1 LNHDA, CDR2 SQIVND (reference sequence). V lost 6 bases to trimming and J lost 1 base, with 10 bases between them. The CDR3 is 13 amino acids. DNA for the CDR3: TGTGCCAGTAGCCCCAGGGGTTCCTACGAGCAGTACTTC. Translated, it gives CASSPRGSYEQYF.

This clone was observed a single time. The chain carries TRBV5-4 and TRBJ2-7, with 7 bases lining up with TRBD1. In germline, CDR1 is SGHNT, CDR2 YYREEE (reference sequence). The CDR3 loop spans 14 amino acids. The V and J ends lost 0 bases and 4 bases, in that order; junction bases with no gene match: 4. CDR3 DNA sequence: TGTGCCAGCAGCTTGGACAGGGGATCGTACGAGCAGTACTTC. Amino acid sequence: CASSLDRGSYEQYF.

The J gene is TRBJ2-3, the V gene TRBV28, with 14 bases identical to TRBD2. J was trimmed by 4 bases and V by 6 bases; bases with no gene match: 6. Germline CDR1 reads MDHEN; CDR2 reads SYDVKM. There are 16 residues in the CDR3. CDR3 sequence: CASSPPGLAGADTQYF. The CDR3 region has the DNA TGTGCCAGCAGCCCTCCGGGACTAGCGGGGGCAGATACGCAGTATTTT.

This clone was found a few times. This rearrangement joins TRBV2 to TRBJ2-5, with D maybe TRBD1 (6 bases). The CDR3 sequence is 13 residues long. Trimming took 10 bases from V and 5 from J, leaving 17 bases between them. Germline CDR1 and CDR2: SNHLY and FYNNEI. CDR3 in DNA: TGTGCCACGCAATTTCTCCAGGGGGAGACCCAGTACTTC. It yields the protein CATQFLQGETQYF.

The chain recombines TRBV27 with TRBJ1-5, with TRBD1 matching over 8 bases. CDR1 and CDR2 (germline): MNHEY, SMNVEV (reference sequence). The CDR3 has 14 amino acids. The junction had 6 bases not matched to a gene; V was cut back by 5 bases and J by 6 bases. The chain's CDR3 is CASSPDRGRQPQHF. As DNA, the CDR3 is TGTGCCAGCAGTCCAGACAGGGGCCGTCAGCCCCAGCATTTT.

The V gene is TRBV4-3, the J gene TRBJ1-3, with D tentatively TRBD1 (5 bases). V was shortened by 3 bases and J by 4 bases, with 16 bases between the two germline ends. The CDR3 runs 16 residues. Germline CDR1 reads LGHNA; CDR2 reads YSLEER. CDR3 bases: TGCGCCAGCAGCCATCGGCCCGGAGGGGCGGGAAACACCATATATTTT. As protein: CASSHRPGGAGNTIYF.

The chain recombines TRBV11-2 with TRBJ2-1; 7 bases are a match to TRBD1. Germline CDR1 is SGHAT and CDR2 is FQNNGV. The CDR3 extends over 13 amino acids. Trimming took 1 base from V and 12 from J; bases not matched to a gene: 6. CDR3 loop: CASSLGQGEGQFF. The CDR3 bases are TGTGCCAGCAGCTTAGGTCAGGGGGAAGGGCAGTTCTTC.

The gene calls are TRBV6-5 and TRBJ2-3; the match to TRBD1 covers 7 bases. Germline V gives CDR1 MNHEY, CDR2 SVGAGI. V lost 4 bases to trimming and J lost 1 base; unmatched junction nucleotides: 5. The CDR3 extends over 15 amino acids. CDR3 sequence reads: CASSSPTGRTDTQYF. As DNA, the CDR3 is TGTGCCAGCAGTTCCCCGACAGGGCGCACAGATACGCAGTATTTT.

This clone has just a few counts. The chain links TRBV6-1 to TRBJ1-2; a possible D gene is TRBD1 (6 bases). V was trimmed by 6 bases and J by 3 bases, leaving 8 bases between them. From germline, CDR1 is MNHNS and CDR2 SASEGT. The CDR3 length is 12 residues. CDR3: CASRDSYYGYTF. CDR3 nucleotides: TGTGCCAGCAGGGACAGTTACTATGGCTACACCTTC.

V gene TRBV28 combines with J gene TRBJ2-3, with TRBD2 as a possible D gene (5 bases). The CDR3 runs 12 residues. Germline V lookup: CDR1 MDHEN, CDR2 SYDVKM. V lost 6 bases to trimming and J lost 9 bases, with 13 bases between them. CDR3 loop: CASRPPPGTQYF. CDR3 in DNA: TGTGCCAGCAGACCTCCCCCGGGGACGCAGTATTTT. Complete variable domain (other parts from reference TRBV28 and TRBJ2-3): DVKVTQSSRYLVKRTGEKVFLECVQDMDHENMFWYRQDPGLGLRLIYFSYDVKMKEKGDIPEGYSVSREKKERFSLILESASTNQTSMYLCASRPPPGTQYFGPGTRLTVL.

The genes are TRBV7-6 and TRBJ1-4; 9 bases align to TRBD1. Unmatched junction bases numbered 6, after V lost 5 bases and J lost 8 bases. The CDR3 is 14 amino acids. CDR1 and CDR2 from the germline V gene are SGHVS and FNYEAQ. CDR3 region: CASSQTGGREKLFF. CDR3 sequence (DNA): TGTGCCAGCAGCCAGACAGGGGGGAGGGAAAAACTGTTTTTT.

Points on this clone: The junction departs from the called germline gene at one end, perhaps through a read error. Here the CDR3 DNA reads TGTTCCAGCAGCTTAGCCCGGGGACTAGCGGGAGGGGAGTACGAGCAGTACTTC. It specifies CSSSLARGLAGGEYEQYF. V and J are TRBV7-9 and TRBJ2-7; the match to TRBD2 covers 16 bases. The CDR3 totals 18 residues. CDR1 and CDR2 (germline): SEHNR, FQNEAQ (reference sequence).

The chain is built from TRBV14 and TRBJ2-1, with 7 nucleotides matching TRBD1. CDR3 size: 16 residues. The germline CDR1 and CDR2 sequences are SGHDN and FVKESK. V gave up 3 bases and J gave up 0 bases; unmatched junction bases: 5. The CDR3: CASSQYTGASYNEQFF. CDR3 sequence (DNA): TGTGCCAGCAGCCAGTATACAGGGGCCTCCTACAATGAGCAGTTCTTC.

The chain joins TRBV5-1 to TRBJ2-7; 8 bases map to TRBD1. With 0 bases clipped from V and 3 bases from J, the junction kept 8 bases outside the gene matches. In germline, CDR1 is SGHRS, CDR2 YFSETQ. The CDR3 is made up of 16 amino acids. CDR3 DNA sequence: TGCGCCAGCAGCTTGGCCGGACAGGGAGTCAACTACGAGCAGTACTTC. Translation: CASSLAGQGVNYEQYF.

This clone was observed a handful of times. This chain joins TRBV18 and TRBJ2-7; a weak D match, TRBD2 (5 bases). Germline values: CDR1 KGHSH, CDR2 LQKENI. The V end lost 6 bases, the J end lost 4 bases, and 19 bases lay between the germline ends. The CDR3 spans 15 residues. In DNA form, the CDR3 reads TGTGCCAGCTCGCCTAACGGAGGAAGCACGTACGAGCAGTACTTC. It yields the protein CASSPNGGSTYEQYF.

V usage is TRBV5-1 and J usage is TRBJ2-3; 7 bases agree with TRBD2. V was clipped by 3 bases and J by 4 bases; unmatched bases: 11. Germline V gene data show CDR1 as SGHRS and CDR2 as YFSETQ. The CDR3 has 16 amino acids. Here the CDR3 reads CASSWGPGGPADTQYF. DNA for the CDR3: TGCGCCAGCAGCTGGGGTCCGGGAGGACCGGCAGATACGCAGTATTTT.